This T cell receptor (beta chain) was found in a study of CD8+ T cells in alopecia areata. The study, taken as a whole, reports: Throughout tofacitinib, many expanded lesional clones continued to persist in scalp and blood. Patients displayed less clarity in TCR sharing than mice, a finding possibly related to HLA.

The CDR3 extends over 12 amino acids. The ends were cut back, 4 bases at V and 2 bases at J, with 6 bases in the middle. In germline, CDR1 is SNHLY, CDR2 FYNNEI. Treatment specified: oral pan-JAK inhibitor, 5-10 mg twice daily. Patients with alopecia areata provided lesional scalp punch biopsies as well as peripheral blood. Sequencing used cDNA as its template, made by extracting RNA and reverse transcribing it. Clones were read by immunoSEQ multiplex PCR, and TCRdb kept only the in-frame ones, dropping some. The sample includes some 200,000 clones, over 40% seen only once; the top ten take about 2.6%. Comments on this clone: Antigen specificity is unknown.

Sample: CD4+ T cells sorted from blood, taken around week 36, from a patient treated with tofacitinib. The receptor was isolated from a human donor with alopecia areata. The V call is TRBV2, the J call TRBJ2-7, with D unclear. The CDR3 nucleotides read TGTGCCAGCAGTGGCGAACCCTACGAGCAGTACTTC. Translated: CASSGEPYEQYF.